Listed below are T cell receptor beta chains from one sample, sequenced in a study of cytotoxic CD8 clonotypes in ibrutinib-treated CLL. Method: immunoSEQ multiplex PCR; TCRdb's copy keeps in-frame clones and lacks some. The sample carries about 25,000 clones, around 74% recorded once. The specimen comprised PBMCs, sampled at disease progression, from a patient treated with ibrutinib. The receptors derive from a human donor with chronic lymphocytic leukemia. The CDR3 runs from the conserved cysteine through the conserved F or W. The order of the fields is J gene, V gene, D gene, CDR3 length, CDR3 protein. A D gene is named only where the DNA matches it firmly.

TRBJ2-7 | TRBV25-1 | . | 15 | CASSEWGRDTYEQYF
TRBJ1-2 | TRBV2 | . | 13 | CASLGPRDYGYTF
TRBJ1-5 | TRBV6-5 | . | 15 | CASRPWGQGNQPQHF
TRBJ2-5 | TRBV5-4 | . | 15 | CASSLSRTFQETQYF
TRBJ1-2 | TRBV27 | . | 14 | CASSLKGPFDGYTF
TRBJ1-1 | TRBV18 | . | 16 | CASSPRRGTGNTEAFF
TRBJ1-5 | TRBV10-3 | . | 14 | CAISDREINQPQHF
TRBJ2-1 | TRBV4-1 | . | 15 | CASSQYSEGLTEEFF
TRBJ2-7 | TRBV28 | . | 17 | CASSPTTGRMGSYEQYF
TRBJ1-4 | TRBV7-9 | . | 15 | CASSFLDQWGEKLFF
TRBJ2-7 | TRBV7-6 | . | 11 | CASSPFYEQYF
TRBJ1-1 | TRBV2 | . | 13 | CASSVGVETEAFF
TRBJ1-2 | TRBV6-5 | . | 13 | CASSSRTVLGYTF
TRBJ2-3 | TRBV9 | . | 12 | CASSVDTDTQYF
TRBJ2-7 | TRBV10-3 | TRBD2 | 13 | CAVTSGGGYEQYF
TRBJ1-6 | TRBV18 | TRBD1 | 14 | CASSKGAGNSPLHF
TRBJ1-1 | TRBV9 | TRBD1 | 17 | CASSFNWDSGMNTEAFF
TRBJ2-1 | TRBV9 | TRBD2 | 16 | CASSVGGGPLYNEQFF
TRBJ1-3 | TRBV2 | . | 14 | CASSQVSSGNTIYF
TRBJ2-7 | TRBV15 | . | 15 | CATSTSPAGAYEQYF